Each of the 6 T cell receptor beta chains below was sequenced from the same sample in a study of T cells in localized non-small cell lung cancer. Some clones are missing from TCRdb's copy, which holds only in-frame ones; the method was immunoSEQ multiplex PCR. The data show about 23,000 clones, around nine tenths seen once. This specimen consisted of peripheral blood, obtained before any cancer treatment. The receptors were gathered from a male donor older than 55 with stage I lung adenocarcinoma.

The table lists this clone with a count of one. The chain carries TRBV19 and TRBJ1-2; D not certain. This CDR3 has 13 residues. Per the germline V gene, CDR1 is LNHDA and CDR2 is SQIVND (reference sequence). The ends were cut back, 7 bases at V and 4 bases at J, with 13 bases in the middle. CDR3 region: CASTRHPGYGYTF. DNA for the CDR3: TGTGCCAGTACTAGACACCCGGGCTATGGCTACACCTTC.

The genes are TRBV4-1 and TRBJ2-7; D is unclear. Germline V CDR1 and CDR2: MGHRA, YSYEKL. The ends were cut back, 1 base at V and 3 bases at J, with 13 bases in the middle. The CDR3 spans 15 residues. CDR3 protein: CASSQVRTSNYEQYF. In nucleotides, the CDR3 is TGCGCCAGCAGCCAAGTTCGGACGTCAAACTACGAGCAGTACTTC.

This clone was seen just once. The chain is built from TRBV6-5 and TRBJ1-1; D not certain. V shed 6 bases and J shed 9 bases, with 8 bases lying between them. The CDR3 consists of 10 residues. Germline loops: CDR1 MNHEY, CDR2 SVGAGI. CDR3 region: CASRVTQAFF. For the CDR3, the DNA is TGTGCCAGCAGGGTCACCCAAGCTTTCTTT.

The rearrangement uses TRBV20-1 and TRBJ2-7; no definite D call. V was shortened by 4 bases and J by 1 base, with 5 bases between the two germline ends. This CDR3 has 11 residues. Germline CDR1 is DFQATT and CDR2 is SNEGSKA (reference sequence). Here the CDR3 reads CSAKDSYEQYF. The CDR3 nucleotides read TGCAGTGCTAAGGATTCCTACGAGCAGTACTTC.

This chain links TRBV7-2 with TRBJ1-2; D not certain. The CDR3 covers 13 residues. V shed 5 bases and J shed 3 bases, with 10 bases lying between them. The germline gives CDR1 SGHTA, CDR2 FQGNSA. CDR3: CASSNYYDYGYTF. DNA for the CDR3: TGTGCCAGCAGCAACTACTACGACTATGGCTACACCTTC.

This chain connects TRBV11-2 to TRBJ2-7, with D perhaps TRBD2 (7 bases). The CDR3 contains 16 residues. Trimming pared 5 bases from V and 0 bases from J, leaving 17 bases between. Germline CDR1 is SGHAT and CDR2 is FQNNGV. The CDR3 loop reads CASSPLGGGVSYEQYF. The CDR3 region has the DNA TGTGCCAGCAGCCCCCTTGGGGGGGGCGTCTCCTACGAGCAGTACTTC.